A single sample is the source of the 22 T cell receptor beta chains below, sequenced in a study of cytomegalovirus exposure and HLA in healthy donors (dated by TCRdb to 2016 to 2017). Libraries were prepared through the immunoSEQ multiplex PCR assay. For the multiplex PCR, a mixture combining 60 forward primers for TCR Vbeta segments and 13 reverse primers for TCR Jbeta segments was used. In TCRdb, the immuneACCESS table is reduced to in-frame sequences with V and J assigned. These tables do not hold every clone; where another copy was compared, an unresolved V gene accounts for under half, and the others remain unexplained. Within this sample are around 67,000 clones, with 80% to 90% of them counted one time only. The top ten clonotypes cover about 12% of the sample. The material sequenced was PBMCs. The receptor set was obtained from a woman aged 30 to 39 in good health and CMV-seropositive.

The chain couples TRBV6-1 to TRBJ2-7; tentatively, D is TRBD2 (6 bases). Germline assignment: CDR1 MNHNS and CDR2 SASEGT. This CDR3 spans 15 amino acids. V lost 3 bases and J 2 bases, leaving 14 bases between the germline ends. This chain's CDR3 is CASSDRGGLAYEQYF. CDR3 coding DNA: TGTGCCAGCAGTGACCGTGGAGGGTTGGCCTACGAGCAGTACTTC.

DNA of the CDR3: TGTGCCAGCTCACCTTCAGGGGGGATTTATCAGCCCCAGCATTTT. This sequence encodes CASSPSGGIYQPQHF. V and J are TRBV18 and TRBJ1-5, with 7 bases lining up with TRBD1. This CDR3 has 15 amino acids. V lost 3 bases to trimming and J lost 5 bases; unmatched junction nucleotides: 7. CDR1 KGHSH and CDR2 LQKENI come from the germline V gene.

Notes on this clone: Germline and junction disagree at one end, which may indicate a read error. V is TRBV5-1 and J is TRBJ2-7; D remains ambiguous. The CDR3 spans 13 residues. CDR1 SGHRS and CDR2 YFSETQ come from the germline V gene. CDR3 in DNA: TGCGCCGGCAGCTTCCTCGGAGCCTACGAGCAGTACTTC. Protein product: CAGSFLGAYEQYF.

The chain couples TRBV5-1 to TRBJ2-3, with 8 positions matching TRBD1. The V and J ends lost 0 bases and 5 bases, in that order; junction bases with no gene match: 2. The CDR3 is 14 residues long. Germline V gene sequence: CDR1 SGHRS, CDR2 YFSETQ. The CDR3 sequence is CASSLAGGGDTQYF. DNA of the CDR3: TGCGCCAGCAGCTTGGCAGGGGGCGGAGATACGCAGTATTTT.

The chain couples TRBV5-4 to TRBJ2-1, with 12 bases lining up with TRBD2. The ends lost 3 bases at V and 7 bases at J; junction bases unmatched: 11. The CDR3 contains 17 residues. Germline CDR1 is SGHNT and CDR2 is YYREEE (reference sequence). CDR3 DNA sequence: TGTGCCAGCAGCTCGAACCTTCTAGCGGGAGGGGGTAATGAGCAGTTCTTC. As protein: CASSSNLLAGGGNEQFF.

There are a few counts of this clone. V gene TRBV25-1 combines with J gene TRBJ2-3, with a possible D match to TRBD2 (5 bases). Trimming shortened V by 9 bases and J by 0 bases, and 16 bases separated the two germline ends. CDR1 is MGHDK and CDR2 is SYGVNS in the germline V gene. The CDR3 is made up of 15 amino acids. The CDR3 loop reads CASATGGGSTDTQYF. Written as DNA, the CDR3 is TGTGCCAGTGCAACCGGTGGCGGGAGCACAGATACGCAGTATTTT.

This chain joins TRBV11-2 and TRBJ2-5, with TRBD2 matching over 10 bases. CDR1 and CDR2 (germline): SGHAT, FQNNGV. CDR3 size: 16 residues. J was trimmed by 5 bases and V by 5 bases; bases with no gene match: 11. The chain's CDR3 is CASSPQTSGWEETQYF. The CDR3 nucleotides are TGTGCCAGCAGCCCTCAGACTAGCGGGTGGGAGGAGACCCAGTACTTC.

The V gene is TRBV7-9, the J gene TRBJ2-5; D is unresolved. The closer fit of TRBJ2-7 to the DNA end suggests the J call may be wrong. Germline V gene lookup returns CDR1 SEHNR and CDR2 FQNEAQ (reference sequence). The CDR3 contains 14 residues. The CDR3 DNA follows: TGTGCCAGCAGCTTGACCCTAGTGCCCTACGAGCAGTACTTC. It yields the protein CASSLTLVPYEQYF.

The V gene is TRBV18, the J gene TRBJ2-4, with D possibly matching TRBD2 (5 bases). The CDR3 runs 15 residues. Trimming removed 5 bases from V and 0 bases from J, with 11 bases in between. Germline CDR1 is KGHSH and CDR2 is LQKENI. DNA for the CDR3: TGTGCCAGCTCAACTAGTGCTCGAGCCAAAAACATTCAGTACTTC. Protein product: CASSTSARAKNIQYF.

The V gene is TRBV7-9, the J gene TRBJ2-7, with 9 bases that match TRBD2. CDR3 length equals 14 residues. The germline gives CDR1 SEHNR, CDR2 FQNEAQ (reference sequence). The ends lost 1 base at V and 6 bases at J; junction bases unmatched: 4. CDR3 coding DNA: TGTGCCAGCAGCTTAGTGGGACTAGCACCCGAGCAGTACTTC. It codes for CASSLVGLAPEQYF.

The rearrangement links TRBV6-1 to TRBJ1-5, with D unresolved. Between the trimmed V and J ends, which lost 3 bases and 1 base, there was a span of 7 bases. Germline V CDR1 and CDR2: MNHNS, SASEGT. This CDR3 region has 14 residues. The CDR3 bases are TGTGCCAGCAGTGAGGGCGGGAGCAATCAGCCCCAGCATTTT. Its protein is CASSEGGSNQPQHF.

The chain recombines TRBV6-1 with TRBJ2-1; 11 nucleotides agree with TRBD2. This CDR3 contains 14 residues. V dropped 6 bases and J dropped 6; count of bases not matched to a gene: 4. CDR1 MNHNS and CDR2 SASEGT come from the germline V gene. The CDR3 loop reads CASSLSGRANEQFF. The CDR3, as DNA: TGTGCCAGCAGCCTTAGCGGGAGGGCCAATGAGCAGTTCTTC.

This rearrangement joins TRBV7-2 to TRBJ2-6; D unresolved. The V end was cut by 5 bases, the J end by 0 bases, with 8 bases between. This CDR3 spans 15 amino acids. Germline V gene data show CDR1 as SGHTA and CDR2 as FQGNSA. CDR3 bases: TGTGCCAGCAGCCGACTCCCCTCTGGGGCCAACGTCCTGACTTTC. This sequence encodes CASSRLPSGANVLTF.

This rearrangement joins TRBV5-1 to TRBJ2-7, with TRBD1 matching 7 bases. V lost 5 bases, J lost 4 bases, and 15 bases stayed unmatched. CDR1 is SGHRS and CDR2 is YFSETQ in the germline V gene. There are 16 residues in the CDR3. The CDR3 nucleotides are TGCGCCAGCAGGCCCTTCTCTACAGGGGCCAGGTACGAGCAGTACTTC. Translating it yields CASRPFSTGARYEQYF. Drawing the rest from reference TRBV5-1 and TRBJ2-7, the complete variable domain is KAGVTQTPRYLIKTRGQQVTLSCSPISGHRSVSWYQQTPGQGLQFLFEYFSETQRNKGNFPGRFSGRQFSNSRSEMNVSTLELGDSALYLCASRPFSTGARYEQYFGPGTRLTVT.

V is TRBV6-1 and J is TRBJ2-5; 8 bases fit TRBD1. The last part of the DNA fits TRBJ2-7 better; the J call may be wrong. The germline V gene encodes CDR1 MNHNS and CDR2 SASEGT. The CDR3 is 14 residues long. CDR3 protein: CASSSTGAPYEQYF. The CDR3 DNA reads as TGTGCCAGCAGCTCGACAGGGGCCCCCTACGAGCAGTACTTC.

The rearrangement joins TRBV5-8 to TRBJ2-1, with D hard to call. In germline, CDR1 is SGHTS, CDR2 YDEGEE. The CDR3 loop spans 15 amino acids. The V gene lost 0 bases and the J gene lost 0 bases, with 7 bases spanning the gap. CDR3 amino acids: CASSLDAGSYNEQFF. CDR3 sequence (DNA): TGTGCCAGCAGCTTGGACGCAGGCTCCTACAATGAGCAGTTCTTC.

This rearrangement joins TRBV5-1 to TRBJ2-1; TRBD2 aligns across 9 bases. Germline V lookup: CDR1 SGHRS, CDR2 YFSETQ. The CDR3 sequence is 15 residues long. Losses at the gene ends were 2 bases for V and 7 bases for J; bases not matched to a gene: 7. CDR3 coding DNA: TGCGCCAGCAGCTTTATGCAAGCGGGAGGTAATGAGCAGTTCTTC. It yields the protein CASSFMQAGGNEQFF.

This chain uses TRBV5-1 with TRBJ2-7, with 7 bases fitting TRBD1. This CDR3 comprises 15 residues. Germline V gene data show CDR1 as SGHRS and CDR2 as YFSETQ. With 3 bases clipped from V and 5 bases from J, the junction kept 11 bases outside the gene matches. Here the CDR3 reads CASSYRQGSVHEQYF. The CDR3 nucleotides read TGCGCCAGCAGCTACCGACAGGGTAGCGTCCACGAGCAGTACTTC.

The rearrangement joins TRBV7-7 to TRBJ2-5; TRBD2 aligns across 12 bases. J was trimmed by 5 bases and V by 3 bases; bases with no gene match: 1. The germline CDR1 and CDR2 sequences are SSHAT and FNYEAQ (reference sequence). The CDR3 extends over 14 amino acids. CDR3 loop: CASSLGTSGETQYF. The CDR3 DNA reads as TGTGCCAGCAGCTTGGGGACTAGCGGGGAGACCCAGTACTTC.

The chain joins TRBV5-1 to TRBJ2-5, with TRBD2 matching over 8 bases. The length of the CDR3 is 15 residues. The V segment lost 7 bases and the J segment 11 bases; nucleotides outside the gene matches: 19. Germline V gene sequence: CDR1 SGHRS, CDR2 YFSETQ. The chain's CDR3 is CASQREAGVYREQYF. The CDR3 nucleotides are TGCGCCAGCCAAAGGGAAGCGGGAGTTTATCGAGAGCAGTACTTC.

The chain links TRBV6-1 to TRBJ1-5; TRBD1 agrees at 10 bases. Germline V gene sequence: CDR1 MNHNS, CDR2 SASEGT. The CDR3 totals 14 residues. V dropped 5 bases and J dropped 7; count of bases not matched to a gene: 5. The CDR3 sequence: CASSRDRGWQPQHF. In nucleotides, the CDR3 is TGTGCCAGCAGTCGGGACAGGGGATGGCAGCCCCAGCATTTT.

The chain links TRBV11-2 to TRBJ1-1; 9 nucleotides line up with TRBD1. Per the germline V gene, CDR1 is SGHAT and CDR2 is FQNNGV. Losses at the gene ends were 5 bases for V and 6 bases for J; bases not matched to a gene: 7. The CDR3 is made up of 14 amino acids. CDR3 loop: CASSPGQGMPEAFF. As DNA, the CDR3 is TGTGCCAGCAGCCCCGGACAGGGGATGCCTGAAGCTTTCTTT.